This record concerns one T cell receptor (beta chain) sequence. This entry belongs to a study of blood T cell repertoires in COVID-19. Study context: T cells, B-cell-depleted T cells, or PBMCs provided the cDNA or gDNA that served as material.

Some clones are missing from TCRdb's copy, which holds only in-frame ones; the method was immunoSEQ multiplex PCR. Of about 150,000 clones listed, over 65% are singletons. V dropped 3 bases and J dropped 4 bases, with 12 bases sitting between them. Germline-derived CDR1 and CDR2 are SNHLY and FYNNEI. The CDR3 contains 14 residues. This receptor was obtained from a man older than 75 with acute or convalescent COVID-19. This rearrangement joins TRBV2 to TRBJ1-2; no clear D. Sequenced: peripheral blood. CDR3 protein: CASSERVPLYGYTF. CDR3 bases: TGTGCCAGCAGTGAGAGGGTGCCCCTCTATGGCTACACCTTC.